The T cell receptor (beta chain) under discussion was sequenced for a study of CD8 T cells in Susac syndrome. Germline CDR1 DFQATT, CDR2 SNEGSKA (reference sequence). The CDR3 is 14 amino acids. The ends were cut back, 1 base at V and 2 bases at J, with 11 bases in the middle. Healthy donors matched for age and sex were used as controls. cDNA came from roughly 0.53 to 1 ug RNA primed by random hexamers. One entry per CDR3 protein results from TCRdb running MiXCR on the immunoSEQ multiplex PCR reads. Among some 150,000 distinct CDR3 sequences listed, roughly 94% were seen once. The TCR originated in a human donor in good health. The sequencing input was CD4+ T cells from PBMCs. The chain uses TRBV20-1 and TRBJ1-2; possible D gene TRBD1, 5 bases. The CDR3 here is CSARVSTVNYGYTF. The CDR3 DNA reads TGCAGTGCTAGAGTTTCGACAGTCAACTATGGCTACACCTTC.